This TCR beta chain appears in the sequencing data of a study of T cells in Graves' hyperthyroidism and ophthalmopathy. Recently diagnosed hyperthyroidism of less than 2 months' duration affected patients aged 18 to 65. This clonotype was counted ten times or more. From germline, CDR1 is SEHNR and CDR2 FQNEAQ (reference sequence). V was cut by 4 bases and J by 5 bases, with 14 bases left in between. The CDR3 length is 14 residues. Amplification of TCR beta CDR3 regions used RNA as the template. The HTBI primer set was used in a first-round RT-PCR of the TCR CDR3. TCRdb used MiXCR to reprocess the multiplex PCR reads, holding one entry per CDR3 protein. There are around 200,000 distinct CDR3 sequences in the sample; about a sixth occur only once, and 25% to 35% lies in the top ten.

The source of this sequence is a woman aged 45-60 years with Graves' hyperthyroidism. V usage is TRBV7-9 and J usage is TRBJ2-5; D unresolved. Sequencing was performed on blood. CDR3 amino acids: CASSWAVSWETQYF. The CDR3 DNA is TGTGCCAGCAGCTGGGCAGTCTCATGGGAGACCCAGTACTTC.